This TCR beta chain is from a study of OX40 agonist ivuxolimab in advanced cancers. Measured with immunoSEQ multiplex PCR; TCRdb has only the in-frame clones, and not every one. The profile shows about 25,000 clones, about 82% of them singletons. The germline gives CDR1 SEHNR, CDR2 FQNEAQ (reference sequence). The CDR3 covers 14 residues. V lost 5 bases and J lost 4; bases outside the gene matches: 8. The chain combines TRBV7-9 with TRBJ2-7, with TRBD1 matching over 7 bases. The source is an adult with an advanced solid tumor such as melanoma, head and neck, liver or kidney cancer. This specimen was CD4+ or CD8+ T cells sorted from blood, taken in a trial of the OX40 agonist ivuxolimab. CDR3 coding DNA: TGTGCCAGCAGCCTACCGGGACAGACGTACGAGCAGTACTTC. Amino acid sequence: CASSLPGQTYEQYF. The full variable domain, its missing parts supplied by reference TRBV7-9 and TRBJ2-7, is DTGVSQNPRHKITKRGQNVTFRCDPISEHNRLYWYRQTLGQGPEFLTYFQNEAQLEKSRLLSDRFSAERPKGSFSTLEIQRTEQGDSAMYLCASSLPGQTYEQYFGPGTRLTVT.